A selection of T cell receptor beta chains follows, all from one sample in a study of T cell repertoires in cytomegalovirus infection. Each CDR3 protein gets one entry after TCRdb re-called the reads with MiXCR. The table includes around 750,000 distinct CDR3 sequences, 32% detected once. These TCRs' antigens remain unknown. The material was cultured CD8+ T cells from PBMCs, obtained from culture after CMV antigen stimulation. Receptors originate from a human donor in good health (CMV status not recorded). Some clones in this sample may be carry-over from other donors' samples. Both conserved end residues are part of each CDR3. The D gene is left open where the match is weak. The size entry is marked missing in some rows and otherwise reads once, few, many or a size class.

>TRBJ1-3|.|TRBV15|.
TGTGCCACCAGCAGAGCCCCGTTAGACAGGACCACTGGAAACACCATATATTTT
CATSRAPLDRTTGNTIYF
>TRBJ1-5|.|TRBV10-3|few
TGTGCCATCAGTGATAGAGACAGGTCGCGTTATCAGCCCCAGCATTTT
CAISDRDRSRYQPQHF
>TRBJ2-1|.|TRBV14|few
TGTGCCAGCAGCCAAGATAAGGGCCTCTTGGGGCAGTTCTTC
CASSQDKGLLGQFF
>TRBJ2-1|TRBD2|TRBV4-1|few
TGCGCCAGCAGCCAAGGTCCGTTCGGGACTAGCGTCTACAATGAGCAGTTCTTC
CASSQGPFGTSVYNEQFF
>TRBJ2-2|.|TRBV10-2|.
TGCGCCAGCAGTGGGAGACTAGTAAAAGCCGGGGAGCTGTTTTTT
CASSGRLVKAGELFF
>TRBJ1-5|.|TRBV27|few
TGTGCCAGCAGTTCGTACGATCAGCCCCAGCATTTT
CASSSYDQPQHF
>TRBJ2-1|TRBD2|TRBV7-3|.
TGTGCCAGCAGTTTTCCCAGCGGGGCCCCTAGGGATGAGCAGTTCTTC
CASSFPSGAPRDEQFF
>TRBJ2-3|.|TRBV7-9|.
TGTGCCAGCAGCTTAACGGCCTCCGAGGACACAGATACGCAGTATTTT
CASSLTASEDTDTQYF
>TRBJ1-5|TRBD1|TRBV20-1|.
TGCAGTGCGCCAAACATCCACCGGGACAGGGGGGATCAGCCCCAGCATTTT
CSAPNIHRDRGDQPQHF
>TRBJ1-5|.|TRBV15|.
TGTGCCACCAGCAGAGAGTCCTCTAGGCCCCAGCATTTT
CATSRESSRPQHF
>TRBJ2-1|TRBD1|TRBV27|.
TGTGCCAGCAGTCCTCACCTGGGACAGGGCAATGAGCAGTTCTTC
CASSPHLGQGNEQFF
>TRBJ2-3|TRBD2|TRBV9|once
TGTGCCAGCAGCGACAAAGGGGGACTAGCCCCAGATACGCAGTATTTT
CASSDKGGLAPDTQYF
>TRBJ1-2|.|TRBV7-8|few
TGTGCCAGCAGCACCGCCCGAGACTACACCTTC
CASSTARDYTF
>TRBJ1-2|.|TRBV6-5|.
TGTGCCAGCAGTCCCCAGGACGAAAGCTTCTATGGCTACACCTTC
CASSPQDESFYGYTF
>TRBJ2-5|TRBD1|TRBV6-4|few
TGTGCCAGCAAGCGACAGGGAAGCCAAGAGACCCAGTACTTC
CASKRQGSQETQYF
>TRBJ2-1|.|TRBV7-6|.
TGTGCCAGCAGCCCAACAACAGGGCCCGGTGAGCAGTTCTTC
CASSPTTGPGEQFF
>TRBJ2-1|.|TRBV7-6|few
TGTGCCAGCAGCTTAGGGGGTGGGAGCAATGAGCAGTTCTTC
CASSLGGGSNEQFF
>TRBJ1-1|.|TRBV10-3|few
TGTGCCATCAGTGAGTCAGGACCGGGTGAAGCTTTCTTT
CAISESGPGEAFF
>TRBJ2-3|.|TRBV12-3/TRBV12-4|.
TGTGCCAGCAGGCTCGACGACGGACCGGAGCCAAATACGCAGTATTTT
CASRLDDGPEPNTQYF
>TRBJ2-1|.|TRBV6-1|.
TGTGCCAGCAGTTCTGGACTCAGTGAGCAGTTCTTC
CASSSGLSEQFF
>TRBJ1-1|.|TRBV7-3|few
TGTGCCAGCAGCCCCAGGGCATACAACACTGAAGCTTTCTTT
CASSPRAYNTEAFF
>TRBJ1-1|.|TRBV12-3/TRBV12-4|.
TGTGCCAGCAGTTTTGCCCCCTTCACAGCTTTCTTT
CASSFAPFTAFF
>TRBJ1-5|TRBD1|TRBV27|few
TGTGCCAGCAGTAGACAGGGGAACAATCAGCCCCAGCATTTT
CASSRQGNNQPQHF
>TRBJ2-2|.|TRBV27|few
TGTGCCAGCAGGACGTCCTCAGGGGGGCCCGGGGAGCTGTTTTTT
CASRTSSGGPGELFF
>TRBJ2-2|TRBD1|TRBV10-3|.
TGTGCCATACTTACCGCCCTTGGACAGGGGTCGGGCACCGGGGAGCTGTTTTTT
CAILTALGQGSGTGELFF
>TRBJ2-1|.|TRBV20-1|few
TGCAGTGCTAGAGAGGGAGGGGGGGCCTACAATGAGCAGTTCTTC
CSAREGGGAYNEQFF
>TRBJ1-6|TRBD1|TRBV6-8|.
TGTGCCACCAAAACAGGGGTTTTCACCCTCCACTTT
CATKTGVFTLHF
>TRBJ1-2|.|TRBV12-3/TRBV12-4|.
TGTGCCAGCACACCGGACGGGGTGAACGGAGGCGGCTACACCTTC
CASTPDGVNGGGYTF
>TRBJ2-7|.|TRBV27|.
TGTGCCAGCGGGGGGTCCGAGCAGTACTTC
CASGGSEQYF
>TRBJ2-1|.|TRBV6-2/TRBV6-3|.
TGTGCCAGCAGTTACGCCTCAACAGGGAGCGAGCAGTTCTTC
CASSYASTGSEQFF
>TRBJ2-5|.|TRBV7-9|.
TGTGCCAGCAGCCGATCTAGCGTTTTACCTGGGGAGACCCAGTACTTC
CASSRSSVLPGETQYF
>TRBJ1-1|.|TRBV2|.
TGTACCAGCAGTGAGGTTAATACAGGGCTGAACACTGAAGCTTTCTTT
CTSSEVNTGLNTEAFF
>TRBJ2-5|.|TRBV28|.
TGTACCAGCAGCTTGTGGGGTTTGGGGGAGACCCAGTACTTC
CTSSLWGLGETQYF
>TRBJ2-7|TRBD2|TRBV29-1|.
TGCAGCGTTGATACGGAGGGGCGGGGGGACTCCTACGAGCAGTACTTC
CSVDTEGRGDSYEQYF
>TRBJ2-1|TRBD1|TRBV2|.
TGTGCCAGCAACGCAGGGGGCGCGGAGGATGAGCAGTTCTTC
CASNAGGAEDEQFF
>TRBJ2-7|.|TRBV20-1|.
TGCAGTGCCATCGGGGGCTTCTCCTACGAGCAGTACTTC
CSAIGGFSYEQYF
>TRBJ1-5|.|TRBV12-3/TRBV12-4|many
TGTGCCAGCTCGGGGGACGGCGGAGGCAATCAGCCCCAGCATTTT
CASSGDGGGNQPQHF
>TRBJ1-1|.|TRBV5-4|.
TGTGCCAGCAGCTTCGCCGGAAACAGGATCTCCCTTATGAACACTGAAGCTTTCTTT
CASSFAGNRISLMNTEAFF
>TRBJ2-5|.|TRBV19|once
TGTGCCAGTAGTATAGTTGGGGGGATGGAGACCCAGTACTTC
CASSIVGGMETQYF
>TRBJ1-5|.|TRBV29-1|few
TGCAGCGTTGATGGGGGGGCTCATCAGCCCCAGCATTTT
CSVDGGAHQPQHF
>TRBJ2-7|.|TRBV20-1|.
TGCAGTGCTAGAGATCTTCAGGATAATTACGAGCAGTACTTC
CSARDLQDNYEQYF
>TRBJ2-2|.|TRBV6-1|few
TGTGCCAGCAGTGGGACATCGAAGGGGACCGGGGAGCTGTTTTTT
CASSGTSKGTGELFF